A single T cell receptor beta chain is shown here with its context. The data originate from a study of shared T cell receptors in the human thymus. Repertoires were generated with immunoSEQ multiplex PCR, while TCRdb's copy carries only in-frame clones and drops some. The sample has roughly 700,000 clones; 88% are singletons. Per the germline V gene, CDR1 is SGHVS and CDR2 is FQNEAQ. J lost 3 bases, V lost 3 bases, and 10 bases had no gene match. This CDR3 comprises 18 residues. These data were also filed under a second study, of human thymus T cells. This second study says: Resections were taken during corrective heart surgery, and the thymus tissue came from these. Related research described thymic repertoires that were highly overlapping among unrelated individuals.

J is TRBJ2-7 and V is TRBV7-8, with 14 positions matching TRBD2. This clonotype originated in a boy less than two years old with a congenital heart defect. Sequenced input: thymocytes. The CDR3 sequence: CASSFTFAGTSGSYEQYF. CDR3 DNA: TGTGCCAGCAGCTTCACATTCGCCGGGACTAGCGGGAGCTACGAGCAGTACTTC.